A single sample gave rise to the 25 T cell receptor beta chains below, sequenced in a study of vaccination and CD4 T cells after COVID-19 (dated by TCRdb to between 2021 and 2023). The library was produced with PCR. Sequencing took place on an Illumina iSeq 100. DNA from cultured CD4+ T cells underwent TCR sequencing with the Oncomine TCR Beta short-read assay at the Johns Hopkins FTIC core. The raw public data were reprocessed by TCRdb itself: fastp quality trimming at Q25, MiXCR clonotype calling, in-frame beta chains only. Merged by CDR3 protein, the rows form single entries marked with the most common genes and DNA. Across this sample there are 18,000 or so distinct CDR3 sequences, with less than 30% seen only once. The ten largest clones add up to more than 15% of the sample. Which antigens these TCRs recognize remains unknown. This sample's treatment or condition label indicates: approximately nine-day PBMC culture with coronavirus spike peptide pools or control peptides (ViraFEST assay).

Material for sequencing was cultured CD4+ T cells from blood. These receptors originate from a human donor with COVID-19.

Note on this clonotype: At one boundary the junction diverges from the germline segment, which might be a read error. The V and J genes are TRBV7-4 and TRBJ2-4; D may correspond to TRBD1 or TRBD2 (5 bases each). Germline CDR1 reads SGHVT; CDR2 reads SQSDAQ. The CDR3 runs to 13 residues. CDR3 nucleotide sequence: TGTGCCAGCAGCGTAGCTGAGGGGAACATTCAGTACTTC. Its translation: CASSVAEGNIQYF.

The chain combines TRBV6-1 with TRBJ2-2; D gene unclear. V shed 5 bases and J shed 4 bases, with 11 bases lying between them. Germline V gene sequence: CDR1 MNHNS, CDR2 SASEGT. This CDR3 comprises 14 residues. This CDR3 reads CASSPERSTGELFF. The CDR3 DNA follows: TGTGCCAGCAGTCCCGAGAGGAGCACCGGGGAGCTGTTTTTT.

This chain connects TRBV20-1 to TRBJ1-1; D gene uncertain. The CDR3 is 13 residues long. Trimming left V 0 bases short and J 0 bases short, with 5 bases between. CDR1 is DFQATT, CDR2 SNEGSKA, per germline (reference sequence). Here the CDR3 DNA reads TGCAGTGCTAGAGATCCCGTGAACACTGAAGCTTTCTTT. This translates into CSARDPVNTEAFF.

The chain employs TRBV28 and TRBJ1-2; possible D gene TRBD1, 6 bases. Germline loops: CDR1 MDHEN, CDR2 SYDVKM. This CDR3 has 14 amino acids. Trimming cost V 6 bases and J 6 bases, with 17 bases left between them. The CDR3: CASRPSGQSNGYTF. CDR3 nucleotide sequence: TGTGCCAGCAGGCCCTCAGGACAGTCAAATGGCTACACCTTC.

This clonotype was seen a few times. This chain links TRBV7-3 with TRBJ2-7; D is undetermined. Germline CDR1 and CDR2: SGHTA and FQGTGA. This CDR3 has 14 residues. V gave up 2 bases and J gave up 2 bases, with 10 bases separating them. The CDR3 sequence: CASSLYLRPYEQYF. The DNA for the CDR3 is TGTGCCAGCAGCTTATACCTGCGGCCCTACGAGCAGTACTTC.

The chain combines TRBV25-1 with TRBJ2-5; D call uncertain. The germline V gene encodes CDR1 MGHDK and CDR2 SYGVNS. The CDR3 contains 13 residues. The germline V and J ends were trimmed by 4 bases and 5 bases, with 11 bases remaining between them. The CDR3 bases are TGTGCCAGCAGTGGGTCCCCTCTGGAGACCCAGTACTTC. It specifies CASSGSPLETQYF.

The V call is TRBV7-6, the J call TRBJ2-5, with D tentatively TRBD1 (6 bases). CDR3 length equals 15 residues. The ends were cut back, 5 bases at V and 2 bases at J, with 15 bases in the middle. The V gene's germline CDR1 is SGHVS and CDR2 FNYEAQ. DNA for the CDR3: TGTGCCAGCAGCCCTACCTGGACAGAACAAGAGACCCAGTACTTC. It codes for CASSPTWTEQETQYF.

This clonotype turned up a few times. An end of the junction differs from the germline gene, which may be a read error. The rearrangement joins TRBV7-7 to TRBJ1-5; D possibly corresponds to TRBD1 (5 bases). Germline CDR1 SSHAT, CDR2 FNYEAQ (reference sequence). This CDR3 is 13 amino acids long. The CDR3 reads CASSQGHLQPQHF. The CDR3 nucleotides read TGTGCTAGCAGCCAGGGTCATCTCCAGCCCCAGCATTTT.

The sample holds a few counts of this clonotype. The gene calls are TRBV6-2 or TRBV6-3 and TRBJ2-7; a possible D gene is TRBD1 (6 bases). Per germline, CDR1 MNHEY and CDR2 SVGEGT. The V gene lost 6 bases and the J gene lost 1 base, with 10 bases spanning the gap. The CDR3 covers 13 residues. As DNA, the CDR3 is TGTGCCAGCAGAGAGGACAGTTCCTACGAGCAGTACTTC. This translates into CASREDSSYEQYF.

The chain couples TRBV5-1 to TRBJ2-7; D is unresolved. The V gene lost 0 bases and the J gene lost 3 bases, with 7 bases spanning the gap. CDR1 is SGHRS, CDR2 YFSETQ, per germline. This CDR3 is built from 13 residues. This CDR3 is CASSLEGFYEQYF. The CDR3 nucleotides read TGCGCCAGCAGCTTGGAGGGCTTCTACGAGCAGTACTTC.

The J gene is TRBJ2-1, the V gene TRBV7-2; perhaps TRBD2 as D (5 bases). The CDR3 runs to 14 residues. The V gene lost 0 bases and the J gene lost 10 bases, with 13 bases spanning the gap. Germline values: CDR1 SGHTA, CDR2 FQGNSA. CDR3: CASSLAQVGGEQFF. CDR3 nucleotide sequence: TGTGCCAGCAGCTTAGCGCAGGTGGGCGGGGAGCAGTTCTTC.

The J gene is TRBJ1-4, the V gene TRBV12-3 or TRBV12-4, with a tentative D call TRBD1 (6 bases). Trimming took 5 bases from V and 5 from J, leaving 15 bases between them. The CDR3 consists of 15 residues. The CDR3 sequence is CASSPGQRQNEKLFF. The CDR3 bases are TGTGCCAGCAGTCCCGGACAGAGACAAAATGAAAAACTGTTTTTT.

The chain recombines TRBV7-8 with TRBJ1-2; 8 nucleotides align to TRBD1. Germline CDR1 and CDR2: SGHVS and FQNEAQ. The CDR3 runs to 15 residues. The V segment lost 5 bases and the J segment 1 base; nucleotides outside the gene matches: 6. The CDR3 DNA follows: TGTGCCAGCAGCAAAGACAGGGGCAATAACTATGGCTACACCTTC. Its translation is CASSKDRGNNYGYTF.

Worth noting for this clonotype: The junction shows a germline mismatch at one end, possibly a read error. The V gene is TRBV7-7, the J gene TRBJ1-4, with TRBD1 identical over 9 bases. CDR1 is SSHAT, CDR2 FNYEAQ, per germline (reference sequence). This CDR3 spans 13 amino acids. CDR3 DNA: TGTGCTAGCAGCACGGACAGGGGCGAAAAACTGTTTTTT. Its protein is CASSTDRGEKLFF.

This chain connects TRBV12-3 or TRBV12-4 to TRBJ1-2; TRBD1 is a possible D gene (5 bases). Trimming removed 9 bases from V and 8 bases from J, with 16 bases in between. This CDR3 is 12 amino acids long. CDR3 in amino acids: CASSVGDGGYTF. CDR3 bases: TGTGCCAGTAGCGTGGGGGACGGAGGCTACACCTTC.

This clonotype was seen a few times. This chain connects TRBV4-3 to TRBJ1-1; 7 bases line up with TRBD1. Germline CDR1 is LGHNA and CDR2 is YSLEER. The CDR3 loop spans 15 amino acids. V trimming: 1 base; J trimming: 7 bases; junction bases outside the gene matches: 9. The CDR3 protein is CASSQGTTGAGEAFF. Written as DNA, the CDR3 is TGCGCCAGCAGCCAAGGAACCACAGGGGCAGGTGAAGCTTTCTTT.

This clonotype has only a few counts. The DNA of the CDR3 is TGTGCCAGCAGACCAGGCCAGGGCTCCTACGAGCAGTACTTC. As protein: CASRPGQGSYEQYF. This chain uses TRBV6-1 with TRBJ2-7; D might be TRBD1 (5 bases). Germline-derived CDR1 and CDR2 are MNHNS and SASEGT. This CDR3 has 14 residues. V lost 6 bases, J lost 0 bases, and 12 bases lay in between.

The rearrangement uses TRBV18 and TRBJ1-1, with D tentatively TRBD1 (6 bases). The CDR3 extends over 14 amino acids. The V gene lost 1 base and the J gene lost 3 bases, with 9 bases spanning the gap. The germline V gene encodes CDR1 KGHSH and CDR2 LQKENI. Here the CDR3 reads CASSPLGGDTEAFF. DNA for the CDR3: TGTGCCAGCTCACCACTGGGGGGCGACACTGAAGCTTTCTTT.

The rearrangement joins TRBV15 to TRBJ2-4; maybe TRBD2 (7 bases). There are 16 residues in the CDR3. The germline V and J ends were trimmed by 0 bases and 3 bases, with 12 bases remaining between them. In germline, CDR1 is LNHNV, CDR2 YYDKDF (reference sequence). In DNA, the CDR3 is TGTGCCACCAGCAGAGATGGGGGGGGCGGCAAAAACATTCAGTACTTC. Translation gives CATSRDGGGGKNIQYF. Based on the CDR3 plus reference TRBV15 and TRBJ2-4, the full variable domain is DAMVIQNPRYQVTQFGKPVTLSCSQTLNHNVMYWYQQKSSQAPKLLFHYYDKDFNNEADTPDNFQSRRPNTSFCFLDIRSPGLGDTAMYLCATSRDGGGGKNIQYFGAGTRLSVL.

The V and J genes are TRBV15 and TRBJ1-1; D remains ambiguous. The CDR3 sequence is 13 residues long. CDR1 and CDR2 from the germline V gene are LNHNV and YYDKDF (reference sequence). V lost 1 base and J 7 bases, leaving 10 bases between the germline ends. The DNA for the CDR3 is TGTGCCACCAGCAGAGGCAGTGGGGTTGAAGCTTTCTTT. Protein: CATSRGSGVEAFF.

The rearrangement links TRBV30 to TRBJ1-1; a weak D match, TRBD1 (5 bases). The CDR3 loop spans 11 amino acids. Trimming stripped 5 bases from V and 3 bases from J, with 7 bases between. Per the germline V gene, CDR1 is GTSNPN and CDR2 is SVGIG (reference sequence). The CDR3 spells CAWGGDTEAFF. DNA for the CDR3: TGTGCCTGGGGGGGGGACACTGAAGCTTTCTTT. Full variable domain (remainder filled in from reference TRBV30 and TRBJ1-1): SQTIHQWPATLVQPVGSPLSLECTVEGTSNPNLYWYRQAAGRGLQLLFYSVGIGQISSEVPQNLSASRPQDRQFILSSKKLLLSDSGFYLCAWGGDTEAFFGQGTRLTVV.

The table lists this clonotype with a few counts. The chain links TRBV7-9 to TRBJ1-5; D unclear. Deletions cut 0 bases from V and 7 bases from J, with 7 bases between. The CDR3 consists of 13 residues. Germline V CDR1 and CDR2: SEHNR, FQNEAQ (reference sequence). The CDR3 DNA is TGTGCCAGCAGCTTAGCAGAGAGACAGCCCCAGCATTTT. Its translation: CASSLAERQPQHF.

The rearrangement links TRBV20-1 to TRBJ2-7, with 7 bases fitting TRBD2. This CDR3 is built from 15 residues. Germline V gene data show CDR1 as DFQATT and CDR2 as SNEGSKA (reference sequence). Trimming at V came to 4 bases and at J to 2 bases, leaving 11 bases not matched to a gene. The CDR3 region is CSAIPIAGYAYEQYF. CDR3 coding DNA: TGCAGTGCTATCCCCATAGCGGGTTATGCCTACGAGCAGTACTTC.

This clonotype has only a few counts. V is TRBV28 and J is TRBJ1-5; D uncertain. The CDR3 spans 14 residues. CDR1 is MDHEN, CDR2 SYDVKM, per germline. Trimming shortened V by 2 bases and J by 3 bases, and 8 bases separated the two germline ends. The CDR3 is CASSLVRDNQPQHF. CDR3 DNA: TGTGCCAGCAGTTTAGTACGGGACAATCAGCCCCAGCATTTT.

The chain employs TRBV19 and TRBJ2-5; D possibly corresponds to TRBD1 (6 bases). Germline V gene lookup returns CDR1 LNHDA and CDR2 SQIVND (reference sequence). The CDR3 covers 15 residues. Trimming cost V 1 base and J 5 bases, with 14 bases left between them. The CDR3 DNA sequence: TGTGCCAGTAGTATAGCAGTGAGGGGGAGCGAGACCCAGTACTTC. This codes for CASSIAVRGSETQYF.